Listed below are T cell receptor beta chains from one sample, sequenced in a study of cytomegalovirus exposure and HLA in healthy donors. The table came from immunoSEQ multiplex PCR; TCRdb's copy has only in-frame clones and leaves some out. The sample has 150,000 to 200,000 clones, around four fifths seen once; the top ten hold more than 1.4%. The sample comprised PBMCs. These receptors all come from a young man in good health and CMV-seronegative. Both conserved end residues are trimmed from each CDR3. A D gene is named only where the DNA matches it firmly.

j_call v_call d_call cdr3_aa
TRBJ2-1 TRBV6-5 TRBD2 ASSLDWGGGNEQF
TRBJ2-1 TRBV7-7 - ASSHRAPDSESTYNEQF
TRBJ1-4 TRBV7-2 TRBD1 ASSSGTGAEKLF
TRBJ1-2 TRBV11-2 - ASSLDRGGYT
TRBJ1-2 TRBV18 TRBD1 ASSRGQGDSYGYT
TRBJ2-1 TRBV11-2 TRBD2 ASSLVAGAYNEQF
TRBJ2-7 TRBV4-3 TRBD2 ASSPRLADSYEQY
TRBJ2-7 TRBV7-9 - SSSLGAGSYEQY
TRBJ1-5 TRBV6-6 - ASSSQGGEWPQH
TRBJ1-1 TRBV6-6 - ASSYETGAEAF
TRBJ2-7 TRBV12-5 TRBD1 ASGLVLGTGYEQY
TRBJ2-1 TRBV7-7 - ASSLVPDTYNEQF
TRBJ2-1 TRBV2 TRBD2 ASIPGGTGGPDNEQF
TRBJ1-1 TRBV13 - ASSPRLDSCEAF
TRBJ2-1 TRBV19 - ASSIRGAGNEQF
TRBJ1-2 TRBV5-1 TRBD1 ASSLGDRLYGYT
TRBJ1-2 TRBV29-1 - SVKSGYGYT
TRBJ1-2 TRBV5-4 - ASSLQSSGGALGYT
TRBJ2-3 TRBV7-8 TRBD2 ASSPSLGAGGPGDTQY
TRBJ1-2 TRBV19 TRBD1 ASSPTGEADGYT